The 32 T cell receptor beta chains listed next were all sequenced from one sample in a study of T-cell reconstitution after alpha-beta-depleted transplantation in children. The TCRbeta library incorporated unique molecular identifiers. TCRdb processed the PCR reads anew with MiXCR; each CDR3 protein has one entry. The sample contains around 400,000 distinct CDR3 sequences, around 9.9% of which appear only once. The starting material was PBMCs from the stem cell graft donor, obtained from the stem cell graft. These receptors all stem from a human donor who donated a stem cell graft to a child with acute myeloid leukemia.

This clonotype came up a few times. V is TRBV5-1 and J is TRBJ2-3; no clear D. V lost 2 bases and J lost 6, with 16 bases in between. Germline lookup yields CDR1 SGHRS and CDR2 YFSETQ. This CDR3 region has 15 residues. CDR3: CASSLVLPSRDTQYF. The CDR3 DNA reads as TGCGCCAGCAGCTTAGTCCTACCTTCACGTGATACGCAGTATTTT.

The J gene is TRBJ2-3, the V gene TRBV29-1, with D possibly TRBD2 on 5 matching bases. V was cut by 7 bases and J by 2 bases, with 16 bases left in between. The germline V gene encodes CDR1 SQVTM and CDR2 ANQGSEA. The CDR3 consists of 14 residues. CDR3 in amino acids: CSARTVEPTDTQYF. The CDR3 DNA follows: TGCAGCGCAAGGACTGTCGAACCCACAGATACGCAGTATTTT.

This clonotype was detected only a few times. The genes are TRBV7-9 and TRBJ2-5; 9 nucleotides agree with TRBD2. J gave up 4 bases and V 5 bases, and 8 bases lay outside the gene matches. Germline CDR1 SEHNR, CDR2 FQNEAQ (reference sequence). CDR3 length equals 15 residues. CDR3 DNA: TGTGCCAGCAGCCCCGCGGGGGGGCCCGGAGAGACCCAGTACTTC. Translation gives CASSPAGGPGETQYF.

There are many counts of this clonotype. V and J are TRBV4-3 and TRBJ2-7; the D gene is possibly TRBD1 (5 bases). Deletions cut 4 bases from V and 5 bases from J, with 21 bases between. The CDR3 has 16 residues. Germline loops: CDR1 LGHNA, CDR2 YSLEER. As DNA, the CDR3 is TGCGCCAGCAGCCCCCGACCCCCGGACAAGACGGACGAGCAGTACTTC. Translating gives CASSPRPPDKTDEQYF.

This clonotype has a handful of counts. J is TRBJ2-5 and V is TRBV16; 9 bases align to TRBD2. The V gene end was trimmed by 0 bases and the J gene end by 0 bases; junction bases not matched to a gene: 2. CDR3 size: 16 residues. The germline CDR1 and CDR2 sequences are KGHSY and FQNENV. DNA for the CDR3: TGTGCCAGCAGCCAATCTCCTAGCGGGAACCAAGAGACCCAGTACTTC. Its translation is CASSQSPSGNQETQYF. The full variable domain, in which reference TRBV16 and TRBJ2-5 provide the parts outside the CDR3, is GEEVAQTPKHLVRGEGQKAKLYCAPIKGHSYVFWYQQVLKNEFKFLISFQNENVFDETGMPKERFSAKCLPNSPCSLEIQATKLEDSAVYFCASSQSPSGNQETQYFGPGTRLLVL.

This clonotype was observed at least ten times. In nucleotides, the CDR3 is TGTGCCCCCGAAGAGGTAGCGGGGATTAGGGAGACCCAGTACTTC. This translates into CAPEEVAGIRETQYF. The gene calls are TRBV7-9 and TRBJ2-5; 8 nucleotides line up with TRBD2. Germline lookup yields CDR1 SEHNR and CDR2 FQNEAQ (reference sequence). Germline trimming cut 11 bases from V and 5 bases from J; bases unmatched to any gene: 16. The CDR3 loop spans 15 amino acids.

The V call is TRBV21-1, the J call TRBJ1-2. TRBV21-1 is a pseudogene. The CDR3 totals 15 residues. CDR3 loop: CASSNRQGALSGYTF. Here the CDR3 DNA reads TGTGCCAGCAGCAACCGCCAAGGGGCCCTTAGTGGCTACACCTTC.

The chain couples TRBV20-1 to TRBJ2-3, with 8 bases identical to TRBD2. The junction had 15 bases not matched to a gene; V was cut back by 5 bases and J by 2 bases. There are 17 residues in the CDR3. CDR1 and CDR2 (germline): DFQATT, SNEGSKA (reference sequence). The CDR3 spells CSAFPGLEDFITDTQYF. CDR3 nucleotides: TGCAGTGCTTTTCCGGGACTAGAGGACTTCATCACAGATACGCAGTATTTT.

This clonotype occurred many times. The chain links TRBV29-1 to TRBJ1-2, with 7 bases matching TRBD1. V was clipped by 6 bases and J by 3 bases; unmatched bases: 4. The CDR3 sequence is 12 residues long. CDR1 is SQVTM, CDR2 ANQGSEA, per germline. CDR3 nucleotides: TGCAGCGTCTGGGACAGCGACTATGGCTACACCTTC. This sequence encodes CSVWDSDYGYTF.

The rearrangement joins TRBV7-9 to TRBJ1-1; 10 bases are shared with TRBD1. From germline, CDR1 is SEHNR and CDR2 FQNEAQ (reference sequence). The CDR3 covers 17 residues. V shed 1 base and J 6 bases; nucleotides not matched to a gene: 11. CDR3 region: CASSLVNLGQGSAEAFF. In DNA form, the CDR3 reads TGTGCCAGCAGCTTAGTAAATTTGGGACAGGGGTCCGCTGAAGCTTTCTTT.

The sample holds a few counts of this clonotype. The J gene is TRBJ2-7, the V gene TRBV12-3 or TRBV12-4; 9 nucleotides line up with TRBD2. The CDR3 covers 15 residues. Unmatched junction bases numbered 7, after V lost 1 base and J lost 6 bases. CDR3 protein: CASSLGGRALAEQYF. The CDR3 DNA follows: TGTGCCAGCAGTTTAGGCGGGAGGGCCCTCGCCGAGCAGTACTTC.

The table lists this clonotype with many counts. The chain carries TRBV5-1 and TRBJ2-3, with no clear D. The CDR3 contains 14 residues. Germline V gives CDR1 SGHRS, CDR2 YFSETQ. V gave up 1 base and J gave up 2 bases, with 8 bases separating them. The CDR3 bases are TGCGCCAGCAGCTTGACACCCTCCACAGATACGCAGTATTTT. It specifies CASSLTPSTDTQYF.

This sequence joins TRBV15 and TRBJ2-3, with D possibly called TRBD1 or TRBD2 (5 bases each). CDR1 is LNHNV, CDR2 YYDKDF, per germline (reference sequence). The CDR3 is made up of 15 amino acids. Trimming pared 3 bases from V and 4 bases from J, leaving 14 bases between. For the CDR3, the DNA is TGTGCCACCAGCAGCAGAAATAGAGGGGCAGATACGCAGTATTTT. It specifies CATSSRNRGADTQYF.

With regard to this clonotype: A read error may be the cause here, since a much bigger clone is one base away. The chain recombines TRBV29-1 with TRBJ2-1; the match to TRBD2 covers 7 bases. Per germline, CDR1 SQVTM and CDR2 ANQGSEA. The CDR3 length is 12 residues. The CDR3 loop is CAGDFLFNDQFF. The CDR3 coding sequence is TGCGCGGGGGACTTCTTGTTCAATGACCAGTTCTTC.

This clonotype occurred a few times. This sequence joins TRBV20-1 and TRBJ2-1; perhaps TRBD1 as D (6 bases). The CDR3 is 13 residues long. Trimming left V 3 bases short and J 9 bases short, with 15 bases between. Germline CDR1 DFQATT, CDR2 SNEGSKA (reference sequence). The CDR3 is CSASSTGYREQFF. As DNA, the CDR3 is TGCAGTGCTAGTTCCACAGGGTACCGTGAGCAGTTCTTC.

This sequence joins TRBV10-2 and TRBJ2-7; 7 nucleotides line up with TRBD2. The germline gives CDR1 WSHSY, CDR2 SAAADI. The junction had 10 bases not matched to a gene; V was cut back by 6 bases and J by 5 bases. The CDR3 runs 14 residues. The CDR3 DNA follows: TGCGCCAGCAGCGAGCGGGGAGGTTCCCACGAGCAGTACTTC. It encodes CASSERGGSHEQYF.

This clonotype came up a few times. The chain combines TRBV5-6 with TRBJ1-5; 7 nucleotides align to TRBD1. The V and J ends lost 4 bases and 5 bases, in that order; junction bases with no gene match: 9. CDR3 length equals 15 residues. Germline V lookup: CDR1 SGHDT, CDR2 YYEEEE. The CDR3 loop is CASSRQGFLDQPQHF. The CDR3, as DNA: TGTGCCAGCAGCCGACAGGGTTTTTTGGATCAGCCCCAGCATTTT.

There are many counts of this clonotype. The chain couples TRBV29-1 to TRBJ2-1; TRBD2 agrees at 14 bases. CDR1 and CDR2 (germline): SQVTM, ANQGSEA. CDR3 size: 17 residues. V trimming: 1 base; J trimming: 3 bases; junction bases outside the gene matches: 5. CDR3 sequence reads: CSVEGTSGRSHYNEQFF. CDR3 sequence (DNA): TGCAGCGTTGAAGGGACTAGCGGGAGGAGTCACTACAATGAGCAGTTCTTC.

This clonotype was recorded a few times. The chain uses TRBV19 and TRBJ2-2, with D unresolved. This CDR3 has 17 residues. Germline CDR1 reads LNHDA; CDR2 reads SQIVND (reference sequence). Deletions cut 2 bases from V and 0 bases from J, with 13 bases between. The CDR3 DNA reads TGTGCCAGTAGTATAATCGCGTCAGGATCGAACACCGGGGAGCTGTTTTTT. The encoded protein is CASSIIASGSNTGELFF.

This clonotype was counted only a few times. The CDR3 sequence is CASRIAVARETQYF. DNA of the CDR3: TGTGCCAGCAGAATCGCGGTTGCGCGGGAGACCCAGTACTTC. V usage is TRBV7-2 and J usage is TRBJ2-5; D uncertain. The CDR3 totals 14 residues. CDR1 and CDR2 (germline): SGHTA, FQGNSA. With 6 bases removed from V and 5 bases from J, the gap between germline ends came to 16 bases.

On this clonotype: Being one base from a much bigger clone, this may be a read error. The V and J genes are TRBV5-4 and TRBJ2-3; 7 bases line up with TRBD2. The CDR3 spans 14 residues. Looked up from germline, CDR1 is SGHNT and CDR2 is YYREEE (reference sequence). In DNA form, the CDR3 reads TGTGCCATCAGCTTAATAGCGGGTAGAGATACGCAGTATTTT. Translating it yields CAISLIAGRDTQYF. Full variable domain (rest looked up from reference TRBV5-4 and TRBJ2-3): ETGVTQSPTHLIKTRGQQVTLRCSSQSGHNTVSWYQQALGQGPQFIFQYYREEENGRGNFPPRFSGLQFPNYSSELNVNALELDDSALYLCAISLIAGRDTQYFGPGTRLTVL.

This clonotype has at least ten counts. The chain links TRBV29-1 to TRBJ2-7; D is undetermined. This CDR3 spans 12 amino acids. Trimming left V 6 bases short and J 0 bases short, with 9 bases between. The germline V gene encodes CDR1 SQVTM and CDR2 ANQGSEA. CDR3 bases: TGCAGCGTAGGGATAAGCTCCTACGAGCAGTACTTC. Its protein product is CSVGISSYEQYF.

This clonotype was observed a handful of times. The V and J genes are TRBV20-1 and TRBJ2-7; 8 bases are shared with TRBD2. Germline V gene lookup returns CDR1 DFQATT and CDR2 SNEGSKA (reference sequence). V was pared by 6 bases and J by 2 bases, with 9 bases of the junction left unmatched. There are 14 residues in the CDR3. DNA of the CDR3: TGCAGTGCGATCAGCGGGAGTCGGACCTACGAGCAGTACTTC. Translated, it gives CSAISGSRTYEQYF.

This clonotype was observed at least ten times. A junction boundary mismatches the germline segment, possibly from a read error. The rearrangement uses TRBV7-7 and TRBJ2-5; D is unclear. Germline V gene lookup returns CDR1 SSHAT and CDR2 FNYEAQ (reference sequence). The CDR3 length is 14 residues. The CDR3 DNA reads TGTGCTAGCAGCTTAGGGCCCGTACAAGAGACCCAGTACTTC. It encodes CASSLGPVQETQYF.

This clonotype was recorded a few times. V usage is TRBV18 and J usage is TRBJ2-7; D may be TRBD2 (6 bases). This CDR3 region has 13 residues. Germline V gives CDR1 KGHSH, CDR2 LQKENI. Trimming pared 1 base from V and 6 bases from J, leaving 10 bases between. The CDR3 region is CASSPRREGEQYF. Written as DNA, the CDR3 is TGTGCCAGCTCACCACGGCGGGAAGGCGAGCAGTACTTC.

The chain couples TRBV24-1 to TRBJ2-6; D may match TRBD1 or TRBD2 (5 bases each). Trimming cost V 5 bases and J 0 bases, with 16 bases left between them. This CDR3 comprises 18 residues. Per the germline V gene, CDR1 is KGHDR and CDR2 is SFDVKD. CDR3 in amino acids: CATSATPGRGSGANVLTF. The CDR3 bases are TGTGCCACCAGTGCGACCCCGGGACGGGGCTCTGGGGCCAACGTCCTGACTTTC.

The chain uses TRBV7-9 and TRBJ2-7, with 7 positions matching TRBD1. The CDR3 has 14 amino acids. CDR1 and CDR2 from the germline V gene are SEHNR and FQNEAQ (reference sequence). V gave up 5 bases and J gave up 4 bases; unmatched junction bases: 8. In nucleotides, the CDR3 is TGTGCCAGCAGCGGCCGGGACAGCCCTTACGAGCAGTACTTC. It encodes CASSGRDSPYEQYF.

Turning to this clonotype: A much larger clone lies one base from this, so it may be a read error. The V call is TRBV20-1, the J call TRBJ2-5; no firm D call. This CDR3 has 14 residues. The germline CDR1 and CDR2 sequences are DFQATT and SNEGSKA (reference sequence). V was pared by 5 bases and J by 2 bases, with 15 bases between. CDR3 DNA sequence: TGCAGTGCTCCCCGACCCGACCGTCAAGAGACCCAGTACTTC. It is translated as CSAPRPDRQETQYF.

A few counts support this clonotype. This chain connects TRBV20-1 to TRBJ2-3; 7 nucleotides match TRBD1. The CDR3 length is 19 residues. Trimming removed 0 bases from V and 0 bases from J; junction bases left unmatched: 15. The germline gives CDR1 DFQATT, CDR2 SNEGSKA (reference sequence). This CDR3 is CSARDSTDRPIASTDTQYF. The CDR3, as DNA: TGCAGTGCTAGAGATAGCACGGACAGGCCAATCGCTAGCACAGATACGCAGTATTTT.

A word on this clonotype: This could be a read error, since a much larger clone is one nucleotide away. The chain has TRBV2 and TRBJ2-1, with TRBD1 matching over 9 bases. Germline V gives CDR1 SNHLY, CDR2 FYNNEI. The CDR3 sequence is 19 residues long. Here the CDR3 DNA reads TGTGCCAGCAGTGATCCCACAGGGGGCTACGAAAAGGCATACAATGACCAGTTCTTC. Protein product: CASSDPTGGYEKAYNDQFF.

The chain joins TRBV12-3 or TRBV12-4 to TRBJ2-2; D is uncertain. V dropped 7 bases and J dropped 4 bases, with 10 bases sitting between them. This CDR3 is built from 13 residues. In DNA form, the CDR3 reads TGTGCCAGCAACGGGCAGTTCACCGGGGAGCTGTTTTTT. Encoded protein: CASNGQFTGELFF.

V usage is TRBV6-2 or TRBV6-3 and J usage is TRBJ2-3, with 7 bases matching TRBD2. This CDR3 comprises 16 residues. Germline loops: CDR1 MNHEY, CDR2 SVGEGT. Trimming removed 6 bases from V and 6 bases from J; junction bases left unmatched: 15. CDR3 protein: CASRFLGGGSKDTQYF. CDR3 nucleotide sequence: TGTGCCAGCAGGTTTCTGGGTGGCGGGAGTAAGGATACGCAGTATTTT.